This TCR beta chain was profiled in a study of T-cell reconstitution after alpha-beta-depleted transplantation in children. This clonotype was recorded a few times. The V gene's germline CDR1 is MNHEY and CDR2 SVGAGI. This CDR3 is 11 amino acids long. Trimming removed 7 bases from V and 4 bases from J, with 8 bases in between. Unique molecular identifiers were incorporated into the prepared TCRbeta library. MiXCR, run by TCRdb on the PCR reads, gives a single entry per CDR3 protein. Among 350,000 to 450,000 distinct CDR3 sequences, less than 15% were seen once, and the ten largest hold around 4.1%. The chain links TRBV6-5 to TRBJ2-7, with a weak D call TRBD1 (5 bases). The specimen comprised PBMCs, sampled from the stem cell graft. This clonotype was obtained from a human donor who donated a stem cell graft to a child with Fanconi anemia. The CDR3 sequence is CASTGPYEQYF. The CDR3 DNA reads as TGTGCCAGCACAGGGCCTTACGAGCAGTACTTC.